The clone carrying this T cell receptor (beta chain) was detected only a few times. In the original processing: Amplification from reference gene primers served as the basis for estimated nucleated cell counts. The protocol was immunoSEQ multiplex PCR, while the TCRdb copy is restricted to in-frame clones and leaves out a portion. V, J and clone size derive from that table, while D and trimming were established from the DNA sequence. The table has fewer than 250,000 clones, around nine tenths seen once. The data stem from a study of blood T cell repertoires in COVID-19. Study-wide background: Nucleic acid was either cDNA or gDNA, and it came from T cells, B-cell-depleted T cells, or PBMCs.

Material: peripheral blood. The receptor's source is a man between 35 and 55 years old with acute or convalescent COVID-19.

The CDR3 reads CASRSEGDEQYF. In DNA form, the CDR3 reads TGCGCCAGCAGATCCGAAGGAGACGAGCAGTACTTC. This chain joins TRBV5-1 and TRBJ2-7; no reliable D call. V lost 5 bases and J 5 bases, leaving 11 bases between the germline ends. The V gene's germline CDR1 is SGHRS and CDR2 YFSETQ. This CDR3 is built from 12 residues.